The rows below give T cell receptor beta chains drawn from one sample of a study of CD8 T cells in ankylosing spondylitis. Each CDR3 protein is one row after TCRdb ran MiXCR on the 5' RACE reads. Of about 250,000 distinct CDR3 sequences listed, 30% to 40% are singletons. Sequenced material: blood, either unsorted or a sorted T cell fraction (not recorded which). These receptor sequences come from a male donor with ankylosing spondylitis or in good health (not recorded which). Each CDR3 is given with its conserved first and last residue. Each record gives: J gene, clone size, D gene, V gene, CDR3 DNA, CDR3 protein. D genes are given only for firm matches. Size values are once, few and many counts, or a class for expanded clones, and some rows have none.

J: TRBJ2-1; size: few; D: TRBD1; V: TRBV7-9; DNA: TGTGCCAGCAGCGTGACAGGGGACCCCTACAATGAGCAGTTCTTC; CDR3: CASSVTGDPYNEQFF
J: TRBJ2-5; size: -; D: -; V: TRBV10-2; DNA: TGCGCCAGCAGTGCGGGGGTATTGACCCAGTACTTC; CDR3: CASSAGVLTQYF
J: TRBJ2-2; size: -; D: TRBD2; V: TRBV5-1; DNA: TGCGCCAGCAGCAGGCTGACTAGCGGGAACACCGGGGAGCTGTTTTTT; CDR3: CASSRLTSGNTGELFF
J: TRBJ2-3; size: -; D: TRBD2; V: TRBV28; DNA: TGTGCCAGCAGTTTCCTAGCGGGGGGGCCAGGGTACACGCAGTATTTT; CDR3: CASSFLAGGPGYTQYF
J: TRBJ1-5; size: once; D: TRBD1; V: TRBV5-5; DNA: TGTGCCAGCAGCTCCACAGGGGGCCTGGGCAATCAGCCCCAGCATTTT; CDR3: CASSSTGGLGNQPQHF
J: TRBJ1-1; size: few; D: -; V: TRBV4-1; DNA: TGCGCCAGCAGCCAAGTCGAACCGGTTGGTACTGAAGCTTTCTTT; CDR3: CASSQVEPVGTEAFF
J: TRBJ2-1; size: -; D: TRBD1; V: TRBV20-1; DNA: TGCAGTGCTATCGGACAGGGGTTGGGCAATGAGCAGTTCTTC; CDR3: CSAIGQGLGNEQFF
J: TRBJ2-1; size: many; D: -; V: TRBV6-1; DNA: TGTGCCAGCAGCCCTACCCATTTAGGTGGGCAGTTCTTC; CDR3: CASSPTHLGGQFF
J: TRBJ2-1; size: -; D: TRBD2; V: TRBV20-1; DNA: TGCAGTGCTAGAGGGGGGGGGACTGTGGGGTACAATGAGCAGTTCTTC; CDR3: CSARGGGTVGYNEQFF
J: TRBJ2-7; size: -; D: -; V: TRBV20-1; DNA: TGCAGTGCTAGAGATTTTGGGACCACAGGGATGTACGAGCAGTACTTC; CDR3: CSARDFGTTGMYEQYF
J: TRBJ2-7; size: few; D: -; V: TRBV5-1; DNA: TGCGCCAGCAGCGTGGGGGGGCGGACCTGGTACGAGCAGTACTTC; CDR3: CASSVGGRTWYEQYF
J: TRBJ2-3; size: -; D: TRBD2; V: TRBV9; DNA: TGTGCCAGCACCGGGGGACTAGCGGGGGGGACAGATACGCAGTATTTT; CDR3: CASTGGLAGGTDTQYF
J: TRBJ2-1; size: -; D: TRBD1; V: TRBV9; DNA: TGTGCCAGCAGCGTAGCACAGGGGGCTTACGATGAGCAGTTCTTC; CDR3: CASSVAQGAYDEQFF
J: TRBJ1-3; size: -; D: -; V: TRBV5-5; DNA: TGTGCCAGCAGCTCTGCCCCCTCTGGAAACACCATATATTTT; CDR3: CASSSAPSGNTIYF
J: TRBJ2-3; size: -; D: -; V: TRBV15; DNA: TGTGCCACCAGTCCGAGAGGGGGGGAGGCAGATACGCAGTATTTT; CDR3: CATSPRGGEADTQYF
J: TRBJ2-1; size: many; D: -; V: TRBV20-1; DNA: TGCAGTGCTAGCGGCCATGAGCAGTTCTTC; CDR3: CSASGHEQFF
J: TRBJ1-5; size: -; D: -; V: TRBV12-3/TRBV12-4; DNA: TGTGCCAGCAGTACAGATCAGCCCCAGCATTTT; CDR3: CASSTDQPQHF
J: TRBJ2-1; size: -; D: -; V: TRBV20-1; DNA: TGCAGTGCTAGTAGACTTTTGGGGGTGGACAATGAGCAGTTCTTC; CDR3: CSASRLLGVDNEQFF
J: TRBJ2-7; size: few; D: -; V: TRBV29-1; DNA: TGCAGCGTTGAAGGGGAGGACTACGAGCAGTACTTC; CDR3: CSVEGEDYEQYF
J: TRBJ2-7; size: -; D: -; V: TRBV20-1; DNA: TGCAGTGCTAGAGCTGAAAACAACAGGGCCGAGCAGTACTTC; CDR3: CSARAENNRAEQYF
J: TRBJ2-1; size: -; D: TRBD1; V: TRBV20-1; DNA: TGCAGTGCTAACCCCGGACAGGGCTGGGGCAATGAGCAGTTCTTC; CDR3: CSANPGQGWGNEQFF
J: TRBJ1-1; size: -; D: TRBD1; V: TRBV18; DNA: TGTGCCAGCTTCCCGATGGGACAGGGGAACACTGAAGCTTTCTTT; CDR3: CASFPMGQGNTEAFF
J: TRBJ2-5; size: few; D: -; V: TRBV12-3/TRBV12-4; DNA: TGTGCCAGCAGCCAGGGGGGCAGGGAAGGGACCCGTTACTTC; CDR3: CASSQGGREGTRYF
J: TRBJ2-1; size: few; D: TRBD1; V: TRBV20-1; DNA: TGCAGTGCCGGAGGGACAGGGCCCTACAATGAGCAGTTCTTC; CDR3: CSAGGTGPYNEQFF
J: TRBJ2-7; size: -; D: -; V: TRBV12-3/TRBV12-4; DNA: TGTGCCAGCAGTCTGATGAAAGGATTCGAGCAGTACTTC; CDR3: CASSLMKGFEQYF
J: TRBJ2-2; size: few; D: -; V: TRBV12-3/TRBV12-4; DNA: TGTGCCAGCAGTTTGGGGCAGTCTGGCGGGGAGCTGTTTTTT; CDR3: CASSLGQSGGELFF
J: TRBJ1-1; size: -; D: -; V: TRBV5-5; DNA: TGTGCCAGCAGCGTAACGGGACGTCCGGACACTGAAGCTTTCTTT; CDR3: CASSVTGRPDTEAFF
J: TRBJ2-3; size: -; D: -; V: TRBV29-1; DNA: TGCAGCGTAGCCCGGGGGCGGGCAGATACGCAGTATTTT; CDR3: CSVARGRADTQYF
J: TRBJ2-3; size: -; D: -; V: TRBV20-1; DNA: TGCAGTGCTAGAGAGGCCGTCGCGAGCACAGATACGCAGTATTTT; CDR3: CSAREAVASTDTQYF
J: TRBJ2-2; size: once; D: -; V: TRBV28; DNA: TGTGCCAGCATTCGGAACACCGGGGAGCTGTTTTTT; CDR3: CASIRNTGELFF
J: TRBJ2-5; size: -; D: TRBD2; V: TRBV20-1; DNA: TGCAGTGCTAGAGCGGGGGGACCCCAAGAGACCCAGTACTTC; CDR3: CSARAGGPQETQYF
J: TRBJ2-7; size: few; D: -; V: TRBV21-1; DNA: TGTGCCAAACGACTGACAGACTCCTACGAGCAGTACTTC; CDR3: CAKRLTDSYEQYF
J: TRBJ1-2; size: -; D: -; V: TRBV20-1; DNA: TGCAGTGCTACCAGGGCGGGGGGAACGGGCTACACCTTC; CDR3: CSATRAGGTGYTF
J: TRBJ1-2; size: -; D: TRBD1; V: TRBV6-5; DNA: TGTGCCAGCAGTTATACACAGGGGGGTAACTATGGCTACACCTTC; CDR3: CASSYTQGGNYGYTF
J: TRBJ2-2; size: -; D: -; V: TRBV20-1; DNA: TGCAGTGCTAGAGATTTGCTGAAGGTCAACACCGGGGAGCTGTTTTTT; CDR3: CSARDLLKVNTGELFF
J: TRBJ2-7; size: -; D: -; V: TRBV5-1; DNA: TGCGCCAGCAGCGGGGGGCGAGCATCCTACGAGCAGTACTTC; CDR3: CASSGGRASYEQYF
J: TRBJ1-1; size: -; D: -; V: TRBV4-1; DNA: TGCGCCAGCAGCCAAATCGGACGTCGGGCCTCCACTGAAGCTTTCTTT; CDR3: CASSQIGRRASTEAFF
J: TRBJ2-2; size: -; D: -; V: TRBV5-5; DNA: TGTGCCAGCAGCAATGGGGCCCTTACGAACACCGGGGAGCTGTTTTTT; CDR3: CASSNGALTNTGELFF
J: TRBJ2-1; size: -; D: TRBD2; V: TRBV20-1; DNA: TGCTGTGCTAGAACCCTGGGTAGCGGGGGCTCCTACAATGAGCAGTTCTTC; CDR3: CCARTLGSGGSYNEQFF
J: TRBJ2-7; size: many; D: -; V: TRBV7-8; DNA: TGTGCCAGCAGCTTAGCAGGGGGCTCCTACGAGCAGTACTTC; CDR3: CASSLAGGSYEQYF
J: TRBJ2-7; size: -; D: TRBD2; V: TRBV11-3; DNA: TGTGCCAGCAGCCCCCGGACTAGCGGGGGACCGGCCTACGAGCAGTACTTC; CDR3: CASSPRTSGGPAYEQYF
J: TRBJ2-3; size: few; D: -; V: TRBV7-9; DNA: TGTGCCAGCAGCTCTAACGTGGATACGCAGTATTTT; CDR3: CASSSNVDTQYF
J: TRBJ1-3; size: -; D: -; V: TRBV5-4; DNA: TGTGCCAGCAGCTTGGCCGAAGGACCTAGGTCTGGAAACACCATATATTTT; CDR3: CASSLAEGPRSGNTIYF
J: TRBJ2-7; size: -; D: -; V: TRBV9; DNA: TGTGCCAGCAGCGTGGCCGGGACCGTGGACTCCTACGAGCAGTACTTC; CDR3: CASSVAGTVDSYEQYF
J: TRBJ1-4; size: -; D: -; V: TRBV7-8; DNA: TGTGCCAGCAGCTCCTCCGGGGCAGTCGCTGAAAAACTGTTTTTT; CDR3: CASSSSGAVAEKLFF
J: TRBJ1-2; size: few; D: -; V: TRBV29-1; DNA: TGCAGCGCGGACTCTGGGGACGGCTACACCTTC; CDR3: CSADSGDGYTF
J: TRBJ2-1; size: -; D: -; V: TRBV5-1; DNA: TGCGCCAGCAGCTTGGCCCTAGGTGTGGATGAGCAGTTCTTC; CDR3: CASSLALGVDEQFF
J: TRBJ1-4; size: -; D: TRBD1; V: TRBV6-1; DNA: TGTGCCAGCAGCCCCGACAGGGGTCCGAATGAAAAACTGTTTTTT; CDR3: CASSPDRGPNEKLFF
J: TRBJ2-7; size: few; D: TRBD2; V: TRBV18; DNA: TGTGCCAGCTCACCGGGACTAGGTGCCCACGAGCAGTACTTC; CDR3: CASSPGLGAHEQYF
J: TRBJ2-3; size: -; D: TRBD1; V: TRBV5-6; DNA: TGTGCCAGCAGCCGCTATGTGGACAGGGAGGAGGATACGCAGTATTTT; CDR3: CASSRYVDREEDTQYF
J: TRBJ1-2; size: -; D: -; V: TRBV3-1; DNA: TGTGCCAGCAGAGGGAGCGGCACGCTCGGAGGCTACACCTTC; CDR3: CASRGSGTLGGYTF
J: TRBJ1-1; size: few; D: -; V: TRBV20-1; DNA: TGCAGTGCTAGCCGGGGGGAAACTGAAGCTTTCTTT; CDR3: CSASRGETEAFF